This T cell receptor (beta chain) originates from a study of T cell responses to AZD1222 COVID-19 vaccine. To note about this clone: The target antigen is unknown.

Study observations and caveats: Nearly half of the spike-specific TCRs reportedly recognize variant regions that carry no mutations. None of the repertoires were sampled until the peak T cell response had passed. Baseline seropositivity characterized only a handful of AZD1222 recipients.

Assay used: immunoSEQ multiplex PCR; TCRdb lists only in-frame clones, some missing. The sample records fewer than 150,000 clones, approximately 90% being singletons. The CDR3 sequence is 11 residues long. With 4 bases removed from V and 7 bases from J, the gap between germline ends came to 5 bases. From germline, CDR1 is LGHDT and CDR2 YNNKEL (reference sequence). The sequencing here drew on peripheral blood, taken 28 days after the second AZD1222 dose. The chain uses TRBV3-1 (or the pseudogene TRBV3-2) and TRBJ2-1; D is undetermined. This sequence was found in an adult who received the AZD1222 COVID-19 vaccine. This chain's CDR3 is CASSLRNEQFF. DNA of the CDR3: TGTGCCAGCAGCCTGCGGAATGAGCAGTTCTTC.